The text below deals with one T cell receptor beta chain. This clone was counted a few times. What antigen it recognizes has not been identified. Base qualities are not recorded, but no much larger clone differs from it by a single base. In total, approximately 700 healthy bone marrow donors made up the cohort. All cohort members were sampled while nominally healthy, although unrecorded immune exposures were likely present. The donor tested CMV seronegative and was one of the 352 seronegative cohort members. A peripheral blood sample was provided by each donor, and peripheral blood mononuclear cells were used for TCR beta sequencing. The Qiagen DNeasy Blood Extraction Kit was used to extract genomic DNA from the blood cell samples. The CDR3 covers 14 residues, taking in both the cysteine and the phenylalanine. Left in the record is the CDR3 DNA by itself, 42 bases read in frame from the first base. CDR1 is given as SNHLY and CDR2 as FYNNEI, both from the germline V gene. The junction carries 8 bases between V and J, which are trimmed by 2 bases and 1 base respectively.

The sample comes from a study of cytomegalovirus exposure and HLA in healthy donors (dated by TCRdb to 2017 to 2019). At the level of the whole study: According to an earlier analysis of several hundred of the donors, 200 million or so T cells yielded approximately 120 million unique TCR beta sequences and 276 Gb of sequence data. An early release covering 550 to 700 HLA-typed donors comprised about 320 gigabases of sequencing data and around 80 million unique TCR sequences. The genetic ancestry cluster associated with self-reported Caucasian donors included approximately 85% of the approximately 410 genotyped donors. The study aimed to test whether cataloging public T cell receptors could reveal signatures of past pathogen exposure. Using immunosequencing, the study profiled T cell repertoires from 640 or so subjects and related those repertoires to cytomegalovirus serostatus. Along with the roughly 610-subject first cohort, a separate validation cohort of 120 different subjects was used. High-throughput TCR immunosequencing, statistical association of individual TCRs with disease status, and machine learning were combined to predict cytomegalovirus infection status. A later analysis re-examined previously published TCR beta repertoires from 500 to 700 donors and added high-resolution HLA genotyping to investigate patterns of TCR occurrence. Rather than using new phenotypic data, the later analysis identified candidate immune exposures from TCR beta sequences and from how often those sequences occurred across donors. An earlier analysis of about 620 of the donors applied high-throughput TCR beta sequencing to assess whether each TCR beta V gene segment acted as functional or pseudogenic. Donor age, sex, ethnicity and CMV serostatus were compiled together with the repertoire data. A later genetic analysis used genome-wide SNP genotypes for about 55% of the 666 donors, treating that subset as a discovery cohort. All discovery cohort repertoires had been generated on a single sequencing platform. Class I and class II HLA loci were covered by the typing at four-digit resolution. The number of donors typed differed by locus, with 629-630 for A, B, C, DRB1 and DQB1, roughly 520 for DQA1, approximately 570 for DPA1, and about 450 for DPB1. Five DR-DQ haplotypes were handled as single units for association and clustering, since linkage in the cohort was strong. Among a few hundred genotyped donors of the cohort, an average of approximately 230,000 unique TCR beta nucleotide sequences were sequenced per donor, around 20% of them non-productive.

Library construction relied on the immunoSEQ multiplex PCR assay. A mixture of 60 forward primers for TCR Vbeta segments and 13 reverse primers for TCR Jbeta segments was used in the multiplex PCR. The CDR3 region of rearranged TCR beta genes was amplified from genomic DNA by a multiplex PCR assay. The amplified TCR beta libraries were sequenced on the Illumina HiSeq System as 87-base-pair reads. Processing in the source paper ran as follows. A later analysis counted tens of millions of unique TCR beta chains across the 650 to 800 repertoires, and about 10 million of these chains were shared by at least two donors. Raw reads were error-corrected and collapsed into unique sequences by a nearest-neighbor algorithm in which closely related sequences were merged to remove PCR and sequencing errors. Alignment of CDR3 sequences to IMGT reference sequences was used to assign V, D and J gene segments. For a sequence to be retained, a match of at least six nucleotides was required to both a V gene segment and a J gene segment. Rearrangements were called productive when the CDR3 lacked stop codons and stayed in frame with V and J; all others were non-productive. CDR3 was defined according to IMGT convention as the region running from the second conserved V-encoded cysteine to the conserved J-encoded phenylalanine. Sequences without an unambiguous match to a single V gene segment were excluded from the earlier analysis of over 500 of the donors. In an earlier analysis of 587 of the donors, a V segment was called functional when productive rearrangements were above 56.7%, and segregating when the standard deviation between donors exceeded 5%. A statistical classification framework was built to diagnose cytomegalovirus status from the catalog of TCR beta chain sequences. A later analysis assigned V and J genes by comparing TCR nucleotide sequences with IMGT/GENE-DB human TR gene sequences. A later analysis assigned CDR3 sequences and most-parsimonious VDJ recombination scenarios with the TCRdist pipeline. In a later analysis, each TCR beta chain was defined by its CDR3 amino acid sequence together with its V-gene family, and reads without a unique V-gene family were excluded. To address suspected cross-contamination and a sequencing artifact, a later analysis removed around 590 highly shared, low-generation-probability nucleotide sequences. A later analysis calculated a clonal expansion index for each public chain from normalized within-repertoire ranks of inferred template counts. In a later analysis, generation probabilities were computed with a VDJ recombination model fitted to out-of-frame rearrangements, and the resulting probabilities were checked against IGoR. Hypergeometric tests were used in a later analysis to score TCR-TCR, TCR-HLA and TCR-CMV co-occurrence, with a repertoire-size bias correction applied to the TCR pairs. False discovery rates were estimated in a later analysis by permuting HLA or CMV assignments 20 times. In a later analysis, co-occurring TCRs were grouped using DBSCAN, with TCRdist sequence similarity added in when clustering inside HLA-allele-positive subsets. Co-occurrence clustering excluded repertoires with fewer than 30,000 or more than 120,000 public chains, plus five with anomalous nucleotide sharing. TCRdb retrieved this table from immuneACCESS and kept in-frame rearrangements only. Not all clones are present; in checked studies, unresolved V genes account for under half, and no reason is known for the remainder. The D gene and trimming were derived from the DNA, and the V and J assignments and clone size from that table. Here the sample has around 60,000 clones; approximately 80% occur a single time. The ten largest account for nearly 6% of the sample.

The research as a whole found: V-gene and J-gene trimming of TCR beta chains was associated with a missense DCLRE1C variant in a later genetic analysis, and the association was replicated in an independent cohort. Because HLA typing was unavailable for some donors at each locus, only the typed subset was used in association tests. According to a later analysis, parvovirus B19, influenza, CMV and Epstein-Barr virus appeared linked to several top co-occurrence clusters. A later analysis found that HLA-associated TCR beta chains were more clonally expanded and had lower generation probabilities than equally common non-associated chains. Immune exposure information for the cohort was limited to CMV serostatus. A cluster of highly shared sequence variants was judged likely to be a technical artifact of the sequencing pipeline. In this cohort, only TCR beta chains were sequenced, and detectable features were limited by the absence of alpha or paired-chain data. A further reported finding was that TCR beta sequences accurately predicted the HLA-A and HLA-B alleles for most subjects in the first cohort. Most TCR sequences were seen in very few donors, while some public TCRs were found in many individuals. In the study, around 150 TCR beta chains were listed as associated with cytomegalovirus. In both the original and validation cohorts, the classifier was reported to diagnose cytomegalovirus status with high specificity and sensitivity. The authors suggested that the approach could potentially be extended to other disease states and immunological phenotypes. A later analysis found that most CMV-associated TCR beta chains appeared HLA-restricted, with HLA associations seemingly driven largely by CMV exposure. Correlated functional status among segregating V segments might reflect linkage disequilibrium, but an unknown experimental factor could not be ruled out. A later genetic analysis reported fewer N-insertions in productive TCRs among donors in an Asian-associated ancestry cluster than the roughly 640-donor mean. At a false discovery rate of 0.05, a later analysis linked some 17,000 TCR beta sequences to specific HLA alleles. A later analysis found that TCR association rates varied across HLA loci, with DRB1 alleles showing the most associated TCRs and HLA-C alleles the fewest. Some IMGT-functional V segments, including TRBV6-2 and TRBV6-3, could not be told apart with the 87-base-pair reads, so those segments were excluded. The earlier analysis of fewer than 750 of the donors excluded 15 to 20 rarely observed V segments, including chromosome 9 orphons, because counts were too low. Roughly uniform sequencing depth across donors was assumed in presence/absence analyses, although this assumption may not hold. In vitro tests confirmed that three of the cytomegalovirus-associated TCR beta chains recognize cytomegalovirus antigens. Assigning TCR associations to individual alleles was difficult when HLA alleles, especially DR and DQ, strongly co-occurred. In an earlier analysis of over 550 of the donors, most TCR beta V segments were observed in productive rearrangements about 90% or about 30% of the time, broadly matching IMGT annotations.

The sequence joins TRBV2 to TRBJ1-2; the D segment cannot be called with confidence. The clonotype was recovered from a male donor in good health and CMV-seronegative. Sequenced sample: PBMCs. The nucleotide sequence is TGTGCCAGCAGTGAATCGGTGGTTAACTATGGCTACACCTTC. It is translated as CASSESVVNYGYTF.